The 12 T cell receptor beta chains reported below all come from one sample, sequenced in a study of blood T cell repertoires in COVID-19. The assay was immunoSEQ multiplex PCR, and TCRdb's table has in-frame clones only and misses some. Of roughly 120,000 clones in the sample, about 92% were seen once. The sequenced sample was peripheral blood. The origin of the receptors is a man aged 50 to 60 with active COVID-19.

The genes are TRBV5-1 and TRBJ2-1, with D tentatively TRBD1 (6 bases). V dropped 2 bases and J dropped 3 bases, with 15 bases sitting between them. CDR3 length: 16 residues. The V gene's germline CDR1 is SGHRS and CDR2 YFSETQ. CDR3 loop: CASSLTTGTLYNEQFF. The DNA for the CDR3 is TGCGCCAGCAGCTTAACAACAGGGACCCTCTACAATGAGCAGTTCTTC.

The CDR3 DNA follows: TGTGCCAGCCGGAGGGAAAACTATGGCTACACCTTC. Protein: CASRRENYGYTF. The rearrangement joins TRBV6-5 to TRBJ1-2, with D uncertain. V lost 8 bases and J lost 2, with 9 bases in between. This CDR3 is built from 12 residues. Looked up from germline, CDR1 is MNHEY and CDR2 is SVGAGI.

The chain links TRBV7-9 to TRBJ2-4; D might be TRBD2 (6 bases). The CDR3 extends over 15 amino acids. V dropped 8 bases and J dropped 6 bases, with 20 bases sitting between them. Germline CDR1 is SEHNR and CDR2 is FQNEAQ (reference sequence). This CDR3 reads CASSGHGGMGNIQYF. The CDR3 coding sequence is TGTGCCAGCTCCGGTCATGGGGGGATGGGAAACATTCAGTACTTC.

The rearrangement uses TRBV5-4 and TRBJ1-4; 9 nucleotides match TRBD1. The junction had 11 bases not matched to a gene; V was cut back by 4 bases and J by 7 bases. CDR1 and CDR2 from the germline V gene are SGHNT and YYREEE (reference sequence). The CDR3 is 16 amino acids. DNA of the CDR3: TGTGCCAGCAGCAAGGGAGGCGGACAGGGGATTGAAAAACTGTTTTTT. Encoded protein: CASSKGGGQGIEKLFF. The whole variable domain, filled in from reference TRBV5-4 and TRBJ1-4, reads ETGVTQSPTHLIKTRGQQVTLRCSSQSGHNTVSWYQQALGQGPQFIFQYYREEENGRGNFPPRFSGLQFPNYSSELNVNALELDDSALYLCASSKGGGQGIEKLFFGSGTQLSVL.

In this sample, this clone turned up once. The J gene is TRBJ2-3, the V gene TRBV19; tentatively, D is TRBD1 (6 bases). The CDR3 has 16 residues. CDR1 is LNHDA and CDR2 is SQIVND in the germline V gene (reference sequence). The V gene lost 6 bases and the J gene lost 0 bases, with 16 bases spanning the gap. The CDR3 DNA reads as TGTGCCAGTAGACGGACAGCGGACCCTAGCACAGATACGCAGTATTTT. This gives the protein CASRRTADPSTDTQYF.

The chain employs TRBV3-1 (or the pseudogene TRBV3-2) and TRBJ1-3, with TRBD1 as a possible D gene (6 bases). The germline V gene encodes CDR1 LGHDT and CDR2 YNNKEL (reference sequence). V was cut by 4 bases and J by 0 bases, with 13 bases left in between. This CDR3 is built from 16 residues. The CDR3 sequence: CASSLRQARSGNTIYF. As DNA, the CDR3 is TGTGCCAGCAGCCTACGACAGGCCCGCTCTGGAAACACCATATATTTT.

This chain joins TRBV3-1 (or the pseudogene TRBV3-2) and TRBJ1-6; no reliable D call. This CDR3 comprises 17 residues. The V and J ends lost 0 bases and 8 bases respectively, with 17 bases between them. CDR1 and CDR2 from the germline V gene are LGHDT and YNNKEL (reference sequence). This chain's CDR3 is CASSQDNLRGYHSPLHF. The DNA of the CDR3 is TGTGCCAGCAGCCAAGATAATTTGAGAGGGTATCATTCACCCCTCCACTTT.

The gene calls are TRBV11-1 and TRBJ1-1; TRBD1 might be the D (6 bases). Trimming left V 5 bases short and J 2 bases short, with 18 bases between. This CDR3 has 16 residues. CDR1 and CDR2 (germline): SGHAT, FQDESV (reference sequence). This CDR3 is CASSQGRSTVNTEAFF. CDR3 DNA sequence: TGTGCCAGCAGCCAGGGGCGGAGCACCGTAAACACTGAAGCTTTCTTT.

The rearrangement uses TRBV5-5 and TRBJ2-3; 8 bases align to TRBD2. This CDR3 is 16 amino acids long. The ends lost 4 bases at V and 2 bases at J; junction bases unmatched: 9. From germline, CDR1 is SGHKS and CDR2 YYEKEE (reference sequence). DNA of the CDR3: TGTGCCAGCAGCCCTTCAGCGGGGGACTACACAGATACGCAGTATTTT. It encodes CASSPSAGDYTDTQYF.

The V call is TRBV27, the J call TRBJ2-5; 10 bases align to TRBD2. CDR3 length: 13 amino acids. Germline V gene lookup returns CDR1 MNHEY and CDR2 SMNVEV (reference sequence). V lost 6 bases, J lost 5 bases, and 3 bases stayed unmatched. The CDR3 nucleotides are TGTGCCAGCAGGGAGCGGGGGGGCGAGACCCAGTACTTC. The encoded protein is CASRERGGETQYF.

This clone has just a few counts. In nucleotides, the CDR3 is TGTGCCAGCAGCATTATAGCGGCAACGGATACGCAGTATTTT. Its protein is CASSIIAATDTQYF. V gene TRBV13 combines with J gene TRBJ2-3, with D perhaps TRBD2 (6 bases). CDR3 length equals 14 residues. The V gene's germline CDR1 is PRHDT and CDR2 FYEKMQ (reference sequence). V lost 5 bases and J 6 bases, leaving 15 bases between the germline ends.

V usage is TRBV14 and J usage is TRBJ2-3; 10 bases match TRBD1. Germline assignment: CDR1 SGHDN and CDR2 FVKESK. V trimming: 0 bases; J trimming: 5 bases; junction bases outside the gene matches: 8. CDR3 size: 17 residues. The CDR3 nucleotides are TGTGCCAGCAGCCAAGATAGGGGACAGGGGCGAGGAGATACGCAGTATTTT. Its translation is CASSQDRGQGRGDTQYF.